These T cell receptor beta chains were read from a single sample in a study of blood T cells in healthy people across ages. MiXCR, applied by TCRdb to the 5' RACE reads, yields one record per CDR3 protein. In the table there are about 1,000,000 distinct CDR3 sequences, 45% of which are singletons. Source material: blood. Receptors were obtained from a woman aged 55-69 years in good health. The CDR3 runs from the conserved cysteine through the conserved F or W. The order of the fields is CDR3 protein, CDR3 DNA, D gene, clone size, V gene, J gene. A D gene is named only where the DNA matches it firmly. The size entry is marked missing in some rows and otherwise reads once, few, many or a size class.

CDR3 protein: CSANDRQGFRDIQYF; CDR3 DNA: TGCAGTGCTAATGACCGACAGGGGTTTCGAGACATTCAGTACTTC; D gene: TRBD1; clone size: many; V gene: TRBV20-1; J gene: TRBJ2-4
CDR3 protein: CASSPTGQGGNTIYF; CDR3 DNA: TGTGCCAGCAGCCCTACCGGGCAGGGCGGAAACACCATATATTTT; D gene: .; clone size: .; V gene: TRBV3-1; J gene: TRBJ1-3
CDR3 protein: CASSVAGLAGVAKNIQYF; CDR3 DNA: TGTGCCAGCAGCGTAGCGGGACTAGCGGGGGTAGCCAAAAACATTCAGTACTTC; D gene: TRBD2; clone size: .; V gene: TRBV9; J gene: TRBJ2-4
CDR3 protein: CASSLAGLVGAYNEQFF; CDR3 DNA: TGCGCCAGCAGCTTGGCCGGGCTAGTAGGGGCCTATAATGAGCAGTTCTTC; D gene: .; clone size: few; V gene: TRBV5-1; J gene: TRBJ2-1
CDR3 protein: CASSKVGARPGAKNIQYF; CDR3 DNA: TGTGCCAGCAGCAAAGTTGGGGCCAGGCCCGGGGCCAAAAACATTCAGTACTTC; D gene: .; clone size: few; V gene: TRBV21-1; J gene: TRBJ2-4
CDR3 protein: CASSPTSFYEQYF; CDR3 DNA: TGTGCCAGCAGTCCGACTAGTTTCTACGAGCAGTACTTC; D gene: .; clone size: few; V gene: TRBV6-1; J gene: TRBJ2-7
CDR3 protein: CASSSPMLNLAKNIQYF; CDR3 DNA: TGTGCCAGCAGCTCGCCCATGTTAAATCTAGCCAAAAACATTCAGTACTTC; D gene: .; clone size: .; V gene: TRBV7-9; J gene: TRBJ2-4
CDR3 protein: CSARELATSSYEQYF; CDR3 DNA: TGCAGTGCTAGAGAACTAGCGACGAGCTCCTACGAGCAGTACTTC; D gene: TRBD2; clone size: .; V gene: TRBV20-1; J gene: TRBJ2-7
CDR3 protein: CSAGIRTGNNEQFF; CDR3 DNA: TGCAGTGCTGGGATAAGGACAGGGAACAATGAGCAGTTCTTC; D gene: TRBD1; clone size: .; V gene: TRBV20-1; J gene: TRBJ2-1
CDR3 protein: CASGLGQSNRYTF; CDR3 DNA: TGTGCTAGTGGTTTGGGGCAGTCAAACCGCTACACCTTC; D gene: .; clone size: few; V gene: TRBV12-5; J gene: TRBJ1-2
CDR3 protein: CSARYLSGGRNEQYF; CDR3 DNA: TGCAGTGCTAGGTACCTGAGCGGGGGCCGAAACGAGCAGTACTTC; D gene: TRBD2; clone size: few; V gene: TRBV20-1; J gene: TRBJ2-7
CDR3 protein: CSAEVGAGYQETQYF; CDR3 DNA: TGCAGTGCCGAGGTGGGGGCGGGGTACCAAGAGACCCAGTACTTC; D gene: .; clone size: .; V gene: TRBV20-1; J gene: TRBJ2-5
CDR3 protein: CSAGRGLEQYF; CDR3 DNA: TGCAGTGCGGGGCGGGGGCTCGAGCAGTACTTC; D gene: .; clone size: few; V gene: TRBV20-1; J gene: TRBJ2-7
CDR3 protein: CSAQAGSGPQETQYF; CDR3 DNA: TGCAGTGCCCAAGCGGGAAGCGGACCCCAAGAGACCCAGTACTTC; D gene: TRBD2; clone size: .; V gene: TRBV20-1; J gene: TRBJ2-5
CDR3 protein: CASEAYQETQYF; CDR3 DNA: TGTGCCAGCGAGGCTTATCAAGAGACCCAGTACTTC; D gene: .; clone size: .; V gene: TRBV28; J gene: TRBJ2-5
CDR3 protein: CASSETGRDNSPLHF; CDR3 DNA: TGTGCCAGCAGCGAAACAGGGAGGGATAATTCACCCCTCCACTTT; D gene: .; clone size: .; V gene: TRBV3-1; J gene: TRBJ1-6